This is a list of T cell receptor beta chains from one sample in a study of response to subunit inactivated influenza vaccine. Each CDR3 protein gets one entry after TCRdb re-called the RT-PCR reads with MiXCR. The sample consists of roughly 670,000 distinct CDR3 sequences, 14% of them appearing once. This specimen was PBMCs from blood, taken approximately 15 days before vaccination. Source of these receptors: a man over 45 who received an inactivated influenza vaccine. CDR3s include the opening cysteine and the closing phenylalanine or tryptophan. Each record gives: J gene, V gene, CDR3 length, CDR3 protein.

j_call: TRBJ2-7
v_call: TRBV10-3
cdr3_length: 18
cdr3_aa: CTISEWTLTSGSSYEQYF

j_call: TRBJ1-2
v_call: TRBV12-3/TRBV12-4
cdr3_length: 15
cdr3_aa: CASSLKQVTFYGYTF

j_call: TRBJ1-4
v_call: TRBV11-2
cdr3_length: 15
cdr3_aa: CASSLGRTANEKLFF

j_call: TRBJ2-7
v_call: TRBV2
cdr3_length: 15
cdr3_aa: CASSYPGQGSYEQYF

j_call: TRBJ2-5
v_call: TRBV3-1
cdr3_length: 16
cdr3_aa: CASSQVEAAGGETQYF

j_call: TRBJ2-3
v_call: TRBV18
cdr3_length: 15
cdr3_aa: CASSPSGMSTDTQYF

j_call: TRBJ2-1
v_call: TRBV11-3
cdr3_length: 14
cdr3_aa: CASSLQSLRDEQFF

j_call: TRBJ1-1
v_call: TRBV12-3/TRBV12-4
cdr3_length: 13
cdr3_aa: CASTLGVRGEAFF

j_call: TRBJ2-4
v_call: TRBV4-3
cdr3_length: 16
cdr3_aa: CASSQDLSGSWNIQYF

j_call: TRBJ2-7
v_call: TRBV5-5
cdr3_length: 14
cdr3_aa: CASSFGRGNYEQYF

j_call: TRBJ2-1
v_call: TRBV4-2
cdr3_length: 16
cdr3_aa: CASSQDGSSGSNEQFF

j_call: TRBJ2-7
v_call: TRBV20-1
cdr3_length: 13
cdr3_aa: CSARERESYEQYF

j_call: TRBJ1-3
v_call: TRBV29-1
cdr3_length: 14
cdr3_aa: CSVVRQGAGNTIYF

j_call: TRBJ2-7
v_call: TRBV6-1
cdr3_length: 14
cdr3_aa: CASSEPGQGYEQYF

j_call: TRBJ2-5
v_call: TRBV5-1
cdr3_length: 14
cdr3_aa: CASKEGSLGETQYF

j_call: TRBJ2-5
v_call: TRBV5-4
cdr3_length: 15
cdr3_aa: CASSWGGGDRETQYF

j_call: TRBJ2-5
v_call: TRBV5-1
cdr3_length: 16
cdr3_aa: CASSLSSGQGGETQYF

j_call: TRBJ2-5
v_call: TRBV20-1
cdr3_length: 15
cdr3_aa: CSAQALAGGTETQYF

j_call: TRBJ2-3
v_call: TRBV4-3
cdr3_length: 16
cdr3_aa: CASSQQMPGFTDTQYF

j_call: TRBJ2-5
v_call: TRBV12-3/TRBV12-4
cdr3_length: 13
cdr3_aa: CASSWTGRETQYF

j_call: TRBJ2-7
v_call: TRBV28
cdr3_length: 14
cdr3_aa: CASSTGQGVREQYF